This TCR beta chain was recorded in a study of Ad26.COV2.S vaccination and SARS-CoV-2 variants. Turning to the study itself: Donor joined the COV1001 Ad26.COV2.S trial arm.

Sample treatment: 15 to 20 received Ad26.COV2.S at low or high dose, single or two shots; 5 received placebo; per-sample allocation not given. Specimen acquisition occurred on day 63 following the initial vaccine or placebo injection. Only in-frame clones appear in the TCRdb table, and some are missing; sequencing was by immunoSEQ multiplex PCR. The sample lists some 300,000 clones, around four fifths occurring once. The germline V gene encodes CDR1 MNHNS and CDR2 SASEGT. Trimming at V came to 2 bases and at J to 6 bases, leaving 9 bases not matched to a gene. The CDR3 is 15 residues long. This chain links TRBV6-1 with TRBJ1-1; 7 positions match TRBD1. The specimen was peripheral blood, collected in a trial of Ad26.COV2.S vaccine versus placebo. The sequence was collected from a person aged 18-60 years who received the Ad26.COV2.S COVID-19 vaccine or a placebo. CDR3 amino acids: CASSETGAFSPEAFF. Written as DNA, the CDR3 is TGTGCCAGCAGTGAAACAGGGGCTTTCTCGCCTGAAGCTTTCTTT.